This TCR beta chain was sequenced during a study of beta chain features in type 1 diabetes. This clone was seen a few times. The antigen remains unidentified. Sequencing targeted expressed TCRB transcripts, as all isolated RNA had been reverse transcribed. Sequencing used immunoSEQ multiplex PCR; TCRdb keeps in-frame clones, though not all of them. The data show 600,000 to 650,000 clones, roughly 16% seen once. Study results and limitations: The VDJ junctions of type 1 diabetes patients carried fewer insertions and more deletions. Patients with Type 1 diabetes showed moderately but significantly shorter TCRB CDR3s in all four CD4+ subsets. cDNA-based sequencing might over-represent cells highly expressing TCR.

Trimming pared 0 bases from V and 6 bases from J, leaving 16 bases between. This CDR3 is built from 16 residues. In germline, CDR1 is MNHEY, CDR2 SVGAGI. The receptor's source is a man in his late teens or twenties in good health. The chain uses TRBV6-5 and TRBJ2-3; D remains unclear. Material: naive CD4+ T cells from blood. The CDR3 protein is CASSYSSGILADTQYF. In DNA form, the CDR3 reads TGTGCCAGCAGTTACTCGAGTGGGATTCTGGCTGATACGCAGTATTTT.